This T cell receptor (beta chain) was obtained from a study of T cells in localized non-small cell lung cancer. This CDR3 is built from 14 residues. Germline V CDR1 and CDR2: MNHEY, SVGAGI. The junction had 8 bases not matched to a gene; V was cut back by 4 bases and J by 6 bases. Whole-study results and caveats: Only one tumor region was sequenced, so heterogeneity remains possible. Highest T cell clonality was seen in uninvolved adjacent lung, surpassing that measured in tumor. Overall survival was longer when the density of T cells in the blood was higher.

For this clone: Its target is unknown.

Sequencing was performed with immunoSEQ multiplex PCR; in TCRdb, only in-frame clones are kept and a portion is missing. The sample records 20,000 to 30,000 clones, approximately 90% being singletons. The V gene is TRBV6-5, the J gene TRBJ2-7, with 8 bases fitting TRBD2. The sample in question was peripheral blood, obtained before any cancer treatment. The origin of this receptor is a female donor of 60 years or more with stage II squamous cell lung carcinoma. The CDR3 reads CASSSPSGGTEQYF. The CDR3 DNA reads TGTGCCAGCAGTTCCCCTTCGGGAGGGACCGAGCAGTACTTC.